This T cell receptor beta chain appears in the sequencing data of a study of blood T cell repertoires in COVID-19. Turning to the study itself: The analysed material was cDNA or gDNA that came from T cells, B-cell-depleted T cells, or PBMCs.

Methods used by the authors: Cell counts per sample came from amplifying reference gene primers. The table came from immunoSEQ multiplex PCR; TCRdb's copy has only in-frame clones and leaves some out. D and trimming come from the DNA, and the V and J calls and clone size come from that table. The sample lists more than 130,000 clones, under 90% occurring once. This clone was seen a handful of times. CDR1 is SGHAT and CDR2 is FQNNGV in the germline V gene. The length of the CDR3 is 15 residues. J was trimmed by 8 bases and V by 1 base; bases with no gene match: 5. The sequencing input was peripheral blood. V and J are TRBV11-2 and TRBJ1-4, with 9 bases that match TRBD1. The sequence was obtained from an elderly woman in a cohort sampled during active or convalescent COVID-19. In DNA, the CDR3 is TGTGCCAGCAGCTTAGGGGACAGGGACGAAGAAAAACTGTTTTTT. Amino acid sequence: CASSLGDRDEEKLFF.